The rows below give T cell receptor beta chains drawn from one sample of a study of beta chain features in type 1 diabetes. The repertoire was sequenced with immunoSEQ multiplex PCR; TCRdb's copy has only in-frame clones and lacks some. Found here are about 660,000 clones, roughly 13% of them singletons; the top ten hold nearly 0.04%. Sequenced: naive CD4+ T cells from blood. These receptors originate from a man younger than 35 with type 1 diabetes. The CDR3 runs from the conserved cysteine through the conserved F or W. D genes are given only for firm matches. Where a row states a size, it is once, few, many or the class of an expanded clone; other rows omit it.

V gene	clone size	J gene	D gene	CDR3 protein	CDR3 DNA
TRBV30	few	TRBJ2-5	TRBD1	CAWRPAGGYETQYF	TGTGCCTGGAGGCCTGCAGGGGGCTACGAGACCCAGTACTTC
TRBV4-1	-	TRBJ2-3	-	CASSPPGRTLYTDTQYF	TGCGCCAGCAGCCCGCCGGGCCGGACCCTTTACACAGATACGCAGTATTTT
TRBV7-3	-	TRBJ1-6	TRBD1	CASSPTGQGVTPLHF	TGTGCCAGCAGCCCAACGGGACAGGGGGTGACACCCCTCCACTTT
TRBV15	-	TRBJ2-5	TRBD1	CATSRSRDRVGETQYF	TGTGCCACCAGCAGAAGCCGGGACAGGGTTGGAGAGACCCAGTACTTC
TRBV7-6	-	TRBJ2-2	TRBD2	CASSSFADSLAGGPNTGELFF	TGTGCCAGCAGCTCCTTCGCGGATTCGCTAGCGGGAGGGCCGAACACCGGGGAGCTGTTTTTT
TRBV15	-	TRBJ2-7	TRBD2	CATSRGLAGNHYEQYF	TGTGCCACCAGCAGAGGGCTAGCGGGGAATCACTACGAGCAGTACTTC
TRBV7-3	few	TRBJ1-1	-	CASSSGTTAAEAFF	TGTGCCAGCAGCTCGGGGACGACAGCGGCTGAAGCTTTCTTT
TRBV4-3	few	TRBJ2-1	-	CASSQGGSSGGEQFF	TGCGCCAGCAGCCAGGGCGGCTCCTCGGGTGGTGAGCAGTTCTTC
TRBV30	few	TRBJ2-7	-	CAWRFSEGSYEQYF	TGTGCCTGGAGGTTTAGCGAGGGGTCCTACGAGCAGTACTTC
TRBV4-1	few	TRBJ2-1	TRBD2	CASRPLPGGRGNEQFF	TGCGCCAGCAGACCGCTTCCTGGCGGGAGGGGCAATGAGCAGTTCTTC
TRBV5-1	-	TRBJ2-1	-	CASSLGGSDPVEQFF	TGCGCCAGCAGCTTGGGGGGCAGCGACCCGGTAGAGCAGTTCTTC
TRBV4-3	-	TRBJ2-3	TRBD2	CASSQARPSGTTDTQYF	TGCGCCAGCAGCCAGGCCAGACCTAGCGGAACCACAGATACGCAGTATTTT
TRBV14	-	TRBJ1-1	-	CASSQDLEISEAFF	TGTGCCAGCAGCCAAGATTTGGAGATTTCTGAAGCTTTCTTT
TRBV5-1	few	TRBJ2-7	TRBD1	CASSLGPGQTYEQYF	TGCGCCAGCAGCTTGGGGCCGGGACAGACTTACGAGCAGTACTTC
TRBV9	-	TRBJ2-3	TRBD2	CASSARLSGGSKEVTDTQYF	TGTGCCAGCAGCGCCCGGTTGAGCGGGGGGTCCAAAGAGGTCACAGATACGCAGTATTTT
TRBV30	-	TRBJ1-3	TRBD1	CAWSWTGTVGNTIYF	TGTGCCTGGAGTTGGACAGGGACGGTCGGAAACACCATATATTTT
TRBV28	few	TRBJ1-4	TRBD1	CASRTGTGYEKLFF	TGTGCCAGCAGGACCGGGACAGGCTATGAAAAACTGTTTTTT
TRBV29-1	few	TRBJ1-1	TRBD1	CSVEKTPGQGALAFF	TGCAGCGTTGAAAAAACCCCGGGACAGGGGGCTTTGGCTTTCTTT
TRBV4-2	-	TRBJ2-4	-	CASSLDKGIQYF	TGTGCCAGCAGCTTAGATAAGGGCATTCAGTACTTC
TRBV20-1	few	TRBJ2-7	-	CSAYDRGLQYF	TGCAGTGCCTACGACAGGGGACTACAGTACTTC
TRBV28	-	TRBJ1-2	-	CASSSSDINYGYTF	TGTGCCAGCAGTTCCTCCGACATAAACTATGGCTACACCTTC
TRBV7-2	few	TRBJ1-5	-	CASSPQWRVGNQPQHF	TGTGCCAGCAGCCCCCAGTGGAGGGTGGGCAATCAGCCCCAGCATTTT